The clone carrying this TCR beta chain has more than one count but fewer than ten. Antigen unknown. The data stem from a study of T cell repertoires in cytomegalovirus infection. The CDR3 extends over 16 amino acids. Germline values: CDR1 SGDLS, CDR2 YYNGEE. Trimming cost V 0 bases and J 6 bases, with 16 bases left between them. Study conclusions and caveats: Within the response measured ex vivo, HLA-C-restricted CMV-specific TCR beta clonotypes were dominant.

MiXCR was run by TCRdb on the reads, yielding one entry per CDR3 protein. The top ten hold roughly an eighth of the sample, which has 700,000 to 950,000 distinct CDR3 sequences, around a third seen once. The rearrangement joins TRBV9 to TRBJ2-1; a weak D match, TRBD2 (6 bases). Sample: cultured CD8+ T cells from PBMCs, taken from culture after CMV antigen stimulation. The receptor was derived from a human donor in good health (CMV status not recorded). Some clones in this sample may be carry-over from other donors' samples. CDR3 loop: CASSVARGSGRNEQFF. The CDR3 nucleotides read TGTGCCAGCAGCGTAGCAAGAGGTAGCGGACGCAATGAGCAGTTCTTC. Based on the CDR3 plus reference TRBV9 and TRBJ2-1, the full variable domain is DSGVTQTPKHLITATGQRVTLRCSPRSGDLSVYWYQQSLDQGLQFLIQYYNGEERAKGNILERFSAQQFPDLHSELNLSSLELGDSALYFCASSVARGSGRNEQFFGPGTRLTVL.